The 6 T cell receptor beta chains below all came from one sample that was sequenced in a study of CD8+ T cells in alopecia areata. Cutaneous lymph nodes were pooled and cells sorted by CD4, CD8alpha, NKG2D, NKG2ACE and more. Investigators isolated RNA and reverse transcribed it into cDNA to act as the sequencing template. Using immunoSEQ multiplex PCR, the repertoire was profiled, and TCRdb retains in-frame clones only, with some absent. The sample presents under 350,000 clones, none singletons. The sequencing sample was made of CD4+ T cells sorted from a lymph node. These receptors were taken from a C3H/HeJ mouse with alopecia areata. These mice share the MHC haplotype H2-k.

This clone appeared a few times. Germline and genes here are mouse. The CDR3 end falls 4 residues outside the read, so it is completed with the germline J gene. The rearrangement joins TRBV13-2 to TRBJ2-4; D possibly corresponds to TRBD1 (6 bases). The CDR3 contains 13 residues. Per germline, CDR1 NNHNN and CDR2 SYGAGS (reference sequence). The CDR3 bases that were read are TGTGCCAGCGGTGATCAGGACAGAAAC. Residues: CASGDQDRN. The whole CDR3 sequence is CASGDQDRNTLYF.

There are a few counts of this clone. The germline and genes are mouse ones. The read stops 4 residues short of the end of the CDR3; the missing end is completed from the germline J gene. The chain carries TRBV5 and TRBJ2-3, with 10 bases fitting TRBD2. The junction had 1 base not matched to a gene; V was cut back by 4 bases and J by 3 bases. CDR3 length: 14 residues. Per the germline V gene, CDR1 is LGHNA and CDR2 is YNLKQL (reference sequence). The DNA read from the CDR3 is TGTGCCAGCAGCCGACTGGGGGGCGCAGAA. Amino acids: CASSRLGGAE. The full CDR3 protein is CASSRLGGAETLYF.

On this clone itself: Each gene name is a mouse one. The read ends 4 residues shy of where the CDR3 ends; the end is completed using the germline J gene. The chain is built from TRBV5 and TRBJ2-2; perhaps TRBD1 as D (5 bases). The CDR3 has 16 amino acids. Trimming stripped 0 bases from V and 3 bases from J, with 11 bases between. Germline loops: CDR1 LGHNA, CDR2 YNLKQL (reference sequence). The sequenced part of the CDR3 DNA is TGTGCCAGCAGCCAAGAGAAGGGAGGGGACACCGGG. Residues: CASSQEKGGDTG. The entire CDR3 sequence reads CASSQEKGGDTGQLYF.

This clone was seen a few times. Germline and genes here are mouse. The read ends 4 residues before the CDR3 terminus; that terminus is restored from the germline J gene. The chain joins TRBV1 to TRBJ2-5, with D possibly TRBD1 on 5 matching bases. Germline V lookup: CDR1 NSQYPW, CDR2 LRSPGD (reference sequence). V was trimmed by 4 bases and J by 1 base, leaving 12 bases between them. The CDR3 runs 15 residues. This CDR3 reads CTCSVSGRDQDTQYF. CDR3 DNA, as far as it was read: TGCACCTGCAGTGTCTCAGGGAGGGACCAAGAC.

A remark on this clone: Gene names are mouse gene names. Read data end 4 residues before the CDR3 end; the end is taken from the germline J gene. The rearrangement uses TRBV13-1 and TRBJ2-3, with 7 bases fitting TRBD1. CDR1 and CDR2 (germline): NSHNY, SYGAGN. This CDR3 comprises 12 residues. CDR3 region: CASSWDRETLYF. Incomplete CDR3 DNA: TGTGCCAGCAGTTGGGACAGAGAA.

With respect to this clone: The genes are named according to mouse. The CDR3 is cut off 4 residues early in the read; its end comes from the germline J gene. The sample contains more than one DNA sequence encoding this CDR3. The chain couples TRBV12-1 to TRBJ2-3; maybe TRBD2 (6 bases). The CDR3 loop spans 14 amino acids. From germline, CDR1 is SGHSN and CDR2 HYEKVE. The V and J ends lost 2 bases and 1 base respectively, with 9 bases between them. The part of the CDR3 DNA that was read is TGTGCCAGCTCTCCGACTGGTGGTGCAGAA. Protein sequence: CASSPTGGAE. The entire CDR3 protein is CASSPTGGAETLYF.